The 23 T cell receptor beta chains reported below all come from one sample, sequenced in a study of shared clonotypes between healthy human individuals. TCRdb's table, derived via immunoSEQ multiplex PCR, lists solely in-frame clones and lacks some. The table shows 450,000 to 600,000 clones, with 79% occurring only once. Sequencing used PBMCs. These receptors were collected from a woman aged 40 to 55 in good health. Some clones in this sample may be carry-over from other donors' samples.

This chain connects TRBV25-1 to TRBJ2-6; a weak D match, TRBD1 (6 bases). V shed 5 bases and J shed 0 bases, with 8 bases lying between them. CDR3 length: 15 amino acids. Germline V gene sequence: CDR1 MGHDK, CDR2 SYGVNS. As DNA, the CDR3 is TGTGCCAGCAGTCTACAGGGCTCTGGGGCCAACGTCCTGACTTTC. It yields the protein CASSLQGSGANVLTF.

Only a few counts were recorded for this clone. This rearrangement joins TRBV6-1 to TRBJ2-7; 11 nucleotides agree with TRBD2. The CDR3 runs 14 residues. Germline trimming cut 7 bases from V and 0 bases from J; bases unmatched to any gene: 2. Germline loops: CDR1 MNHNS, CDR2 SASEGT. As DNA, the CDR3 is TGTGCCAGCACTACTAGCGGGAGCTCCTACGAGCAGTACTTC. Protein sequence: CASTTSGSSYEQYF.

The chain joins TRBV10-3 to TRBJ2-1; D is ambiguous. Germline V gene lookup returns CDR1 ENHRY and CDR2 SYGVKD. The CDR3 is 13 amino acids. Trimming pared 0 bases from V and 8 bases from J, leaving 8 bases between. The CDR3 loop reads CAISESQIDEQFF. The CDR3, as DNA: TGTGCCATCAGTGAGTCCCAAATCGATGAGCAGTTCTTC.

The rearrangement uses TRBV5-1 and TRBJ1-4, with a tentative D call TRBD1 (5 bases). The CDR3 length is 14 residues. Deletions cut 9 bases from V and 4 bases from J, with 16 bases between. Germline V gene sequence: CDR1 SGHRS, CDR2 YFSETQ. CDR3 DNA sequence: TGCGCCACCCCCTGGGGACCGTTTAATGAAAAACTGTTTTTT. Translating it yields CATPWGPFNEKLFF.

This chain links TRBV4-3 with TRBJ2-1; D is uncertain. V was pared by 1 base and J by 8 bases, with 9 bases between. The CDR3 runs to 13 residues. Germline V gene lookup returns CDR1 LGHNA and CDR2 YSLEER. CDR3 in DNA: TGCGCCAGCAGCCAAGGGCGTCCCTATGAGCAGTTCTTC. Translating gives CASSQGRPYEQFF.

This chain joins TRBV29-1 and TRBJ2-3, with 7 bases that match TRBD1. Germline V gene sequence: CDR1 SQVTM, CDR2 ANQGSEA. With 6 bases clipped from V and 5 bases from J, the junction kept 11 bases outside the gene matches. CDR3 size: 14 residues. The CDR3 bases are TGCAGCGTCTCCTGGACAGGTTCGGGAGATACGCAGTATTTT. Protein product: CSVSWTGSGDTQYF.

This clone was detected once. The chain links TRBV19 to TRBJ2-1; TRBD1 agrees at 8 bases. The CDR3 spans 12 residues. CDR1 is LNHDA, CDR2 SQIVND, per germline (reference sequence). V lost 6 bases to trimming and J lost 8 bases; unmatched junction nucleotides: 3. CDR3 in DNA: TGTGCCAGTAGGGACAGGGCATATGAGCAGTTCTTC. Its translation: CASRDRAYEQFF.

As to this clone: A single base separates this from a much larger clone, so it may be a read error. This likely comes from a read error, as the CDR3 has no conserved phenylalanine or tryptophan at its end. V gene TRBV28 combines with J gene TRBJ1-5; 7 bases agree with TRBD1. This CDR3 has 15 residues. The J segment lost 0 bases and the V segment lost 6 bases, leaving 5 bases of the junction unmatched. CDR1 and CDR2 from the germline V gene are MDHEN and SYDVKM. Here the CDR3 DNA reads TGTGCCAGCAGACCGGGACAGACTAGCAATCAGCCCCAGCATCTT. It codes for CASRPGQTSNQPQHL.

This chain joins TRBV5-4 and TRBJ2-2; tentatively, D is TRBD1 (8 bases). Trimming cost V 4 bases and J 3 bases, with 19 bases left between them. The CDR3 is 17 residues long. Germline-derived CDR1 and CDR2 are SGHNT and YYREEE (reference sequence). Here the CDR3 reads CASSRLRTGRDTGELFF. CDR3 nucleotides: TGTGCCAGCAGCCGCCTTCGGACAGGGAGGGACACCGGGGAGCTGTTTTTT.

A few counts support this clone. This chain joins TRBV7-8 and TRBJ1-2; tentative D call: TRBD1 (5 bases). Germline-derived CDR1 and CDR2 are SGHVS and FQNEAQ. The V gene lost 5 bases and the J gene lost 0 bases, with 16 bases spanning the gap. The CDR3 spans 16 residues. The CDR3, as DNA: TGTGCCAGCAGCCCTCGTGCAGGGCCCTCTAACTATGGCTACACCTTC. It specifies CASSPRAGPSNYGYTF.

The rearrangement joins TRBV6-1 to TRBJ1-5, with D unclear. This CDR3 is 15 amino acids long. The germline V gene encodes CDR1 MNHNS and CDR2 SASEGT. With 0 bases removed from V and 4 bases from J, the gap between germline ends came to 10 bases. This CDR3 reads CASSEASGLNQPQHF. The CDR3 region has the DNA TGTGCCAGCAGTGAAGCGTCCGGCCTTAATCAGCCCCAGCATTTT.

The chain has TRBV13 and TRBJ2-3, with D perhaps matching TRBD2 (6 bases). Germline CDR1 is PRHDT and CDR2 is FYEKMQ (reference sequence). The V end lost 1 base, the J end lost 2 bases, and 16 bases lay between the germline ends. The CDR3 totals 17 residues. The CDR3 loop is CASSLVGYGGNTDTQYF. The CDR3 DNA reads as TGTGCCAGCAGCTTAGTGGGGTACGGCGGGAACACAGATACGCAGTATTTT. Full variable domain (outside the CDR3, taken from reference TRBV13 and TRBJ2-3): AAGVIQSPRHLIKEKRETATLKCYPIPRHDTVYWYQQGPGQDPQFLISFYEKMQSDKGSIPDRFSAQQFSDYHSELNMSSLELGDSALYFCASSLVGYGGNTDTQYFGPGTRLTVL.

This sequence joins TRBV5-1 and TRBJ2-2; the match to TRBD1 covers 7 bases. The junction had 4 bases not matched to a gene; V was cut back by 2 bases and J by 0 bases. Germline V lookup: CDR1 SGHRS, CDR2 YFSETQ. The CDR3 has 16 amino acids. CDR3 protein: CASSFTGASNTGELFF. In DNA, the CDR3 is TGCGCCAGCAGCTTCACAGGGGCATCGAACACCGGGGAGCTGTTTTTT. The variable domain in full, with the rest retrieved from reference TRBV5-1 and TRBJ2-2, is KAGVTQTPRYLIKTRGQQVTLSCSPISGHRSVSWYQQTPGQGLQFLFEYFSETQRNKGNFPGRFSGRQFSNSRSEMNVSTLELGDSALYLCASSFTGASNTGELFFGEGSRLTVL.

CDR3 sequence: CASSRPGLAGHYNEQFF. CDR3 bases: TGTGCCAGCAGCCGCCCGGGACTAGCGGGGCACTACAATGAGCAGTTCTTC. This chain uses TRBV7-9 with TRBJ2-1; TRBD2 matches 13 bases. J lost 3 bases, V lost 5 bases, and 7 bases had no gene match. The CDR3 totals 17 residues. Germline CDR1 reads SEHNR; CDR2 reads FQNEAQ (reference sequence).

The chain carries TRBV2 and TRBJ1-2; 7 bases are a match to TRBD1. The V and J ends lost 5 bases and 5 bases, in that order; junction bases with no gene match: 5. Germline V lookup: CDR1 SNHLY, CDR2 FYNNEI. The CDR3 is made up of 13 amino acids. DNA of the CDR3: TGTGCCAGCAGTCAGACAGGGATATATGGCTACACCTTC. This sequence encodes CASSQTGIYGYTF.

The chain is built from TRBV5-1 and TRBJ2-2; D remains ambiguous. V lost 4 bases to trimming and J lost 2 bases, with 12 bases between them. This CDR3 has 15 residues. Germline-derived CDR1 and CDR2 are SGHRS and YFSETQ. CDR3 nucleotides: TGCGCCAGCAGCCTCCCGATCGGAAACACCGGGGAGCTGTTTTTT. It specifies CASSLPIGNTGELFF.

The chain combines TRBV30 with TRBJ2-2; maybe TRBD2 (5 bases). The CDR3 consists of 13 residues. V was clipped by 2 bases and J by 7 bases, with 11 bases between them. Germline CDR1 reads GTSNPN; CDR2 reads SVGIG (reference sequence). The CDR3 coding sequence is TGTGCCTGGAGTTATCAGGCGGGCGGGGAGCTGTTTTTT. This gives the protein CAWSYQAGGELFF. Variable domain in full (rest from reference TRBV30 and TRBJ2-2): SQTIHQWPATLVQPVGSPLSLECTVEGTSNPNLYWYRQAAGRGLQLLFYSVGIGQISSEVPQNLSASRPQDRQFILSSKKLLLSDSGFYLCAWSYQAGGELFFGEGSRLTVL.

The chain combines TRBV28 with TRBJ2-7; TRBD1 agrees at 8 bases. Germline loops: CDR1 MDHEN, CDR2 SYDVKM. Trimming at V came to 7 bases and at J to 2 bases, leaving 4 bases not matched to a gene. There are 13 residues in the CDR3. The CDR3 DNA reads TGTGCCAGCATGGGACAGGCTACCTACGAGCAGTACTTC. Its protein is CASMGQATYEQYF.

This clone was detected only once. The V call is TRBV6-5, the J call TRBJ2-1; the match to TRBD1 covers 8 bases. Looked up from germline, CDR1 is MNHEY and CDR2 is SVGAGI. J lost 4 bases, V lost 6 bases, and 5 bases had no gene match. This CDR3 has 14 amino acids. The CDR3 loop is CASRPRGRYNEQFF. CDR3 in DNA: TGTGCCAGCAGGCCCAGGGGGCGATACAATGAGCAGTTCTTC.

CDR3 sequence (DNA): TGTGCCAGCAGTACCCAGGACAGGGGGGTTGAGCAGTTCTTC. Its protein is CASSTQDRGVEQFF. The chain has TRBV28 and TRBJ2-1, with 10 bases lining up with TRBD1. CDR1 and CDR2 from the germline V gene are MDHEN and SYDVKM. Trimming took 5 bases from V and 9 from J; bases not matched to a gene: 7. There are 14 residues in the CDR3.

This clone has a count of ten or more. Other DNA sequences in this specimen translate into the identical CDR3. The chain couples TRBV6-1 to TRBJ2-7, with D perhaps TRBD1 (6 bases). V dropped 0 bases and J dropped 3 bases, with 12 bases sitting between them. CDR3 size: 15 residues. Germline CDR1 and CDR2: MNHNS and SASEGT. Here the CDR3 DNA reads TGTGCCAGCAGTGAAGCCCTAGGGGGTAGCTACGAGCAGTACTTC. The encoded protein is CASSEALGGSYEQYF.

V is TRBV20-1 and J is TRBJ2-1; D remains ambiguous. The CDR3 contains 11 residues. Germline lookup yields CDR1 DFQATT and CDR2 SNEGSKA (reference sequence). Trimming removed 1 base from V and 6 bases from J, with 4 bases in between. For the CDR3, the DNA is TGCAGTGCTAGAGCCTTCAATGAGCAGTTCTTC. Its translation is CSARAFNEQFF.

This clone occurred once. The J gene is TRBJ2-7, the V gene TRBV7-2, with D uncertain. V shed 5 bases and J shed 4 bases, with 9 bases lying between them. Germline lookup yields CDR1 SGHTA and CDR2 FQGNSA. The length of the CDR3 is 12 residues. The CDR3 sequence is CASSRTEYEQYF. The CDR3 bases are TGTGCCAGCAGCCGTACAGAGTACGAGCAGTACTTC.